The 32 T cell receptor beta chains below all came from one sample that was sequenced in a study of naive and memory T cell subsets. TCR cDNA received a 3' ligated oligonucleotide that carried a UMI. Amplification of ligated cDNA took four PCR rounds with SP2 and nested alpha and beta constant primers. MiXCR was run by TCRdb on the 5' RACE reads, yielding one entry per CDR3 protein. The table shows some 60,000 distinct CDR3 sequences, with 7% to 8% occurring only once. The source is a female donor in good health.

This clonotype has only a few counts. This sequence joins TRBV15 and TRBJ2-7; possible D gene TRBD2, 5 bases. CDR3 size: 16 residues. Trimming left V 0 bases short and J 1 base short, with 13 bases between. Looked up from germline, CDR1 is LNHNV and CDR2 is YYDKDF (reference sequence). CDR3 coding DNA: TGTGCCACCAGCAGAGATCAGCGCAGGACTTCCTACGAGCAGTACTTC. As protein: CATSRDQRRTSYEQYF.

This clonotype has a count of ten or more. The chain uses TRBV2 and TRBJ1-2, with D hard to call. Trimming stripped 6 bases from V and 4 bases from J, with 9 bases between. CDR1 SNHLY and CDR2 FYNNEI come from the germline V gene. The CDR3 has 12 residues. As DNA, the CDR3 is TGTGCCAGCAGGGTTTTTATCTATGGCTACACCTTC. Its protein is CASRVFIYGYTF.

This clonotype was counted many times. The rearrangement uses TRBV11-2 and TRBJ1-5, with D uncertain. The CDR3 has 14 residues. Germline loops: CDR1 SGHAT, CDR2 FQNNGV. The V end lost 1 base, the J end lost 3 bases, and 7 bases lay between the germline ends. The chain's CDR3 is CASSLGLPNQPQHF. The CDR3 region has the DNA TGTGCCAGCAGCTTAGGCCTCCCCAATCAGCCCCAGCATTTT.

The rearrangement links TRBV29-1 to TRBJ2-2; D remains unclear. V lost 6 bases and J lost 3, with 8 bases in between. The CDR3 runs to 12 residues. The germline V gene has CDR1 SQVTM and CDR2 ANQGSEA. The CDR3 protein is CSVSMDTGELFF. CDR3 in DNA: TGCAGCGTATCGATGGACACCGGGGAGCTGTTTTTT.

This clonotype was recorded at least ten times. CDR3 sequence (DNA): TGTGCCAGCAGTTCCATGACTCGGATCAGAAATCAGCCCCAGCATTTT. Translated: CASSSMTRIRNQPQHF. The V gene is TRBV6-2 or TRBV6-3, the J gene TRBJ1-5; D call uncertain. This CDR3 is 16 amino acids long. CDR1 and CDR2 (germline): MNHEY, SVGEGT. Trimming shortened V by 4 bases and J by 4 bases, and 17 bases separated the two germline ends.

This clonotype appeared many times. CDR3 residues: CASSQDRTYGYTF. The CDR3 DNA reads as TGCGCCAGCAGCCAAGACAGGACCTATGGCTACACCTTC. V is TRBV4-1 and J is TRBJ1-2; D gene unclear. V was clipped by 0 bases and J by 4 bases, with 6 bases between them. Germline assignment: CDR1 MGHRA and CDR2 YSYEKL. CDR3 length: 13 amino acids.

The chain recombines TRBV7-3 with TRBJ1-2, with a weak D call TRBD1 (6 bases). Germline loops: CDR1 SGHTA, CDR2 FQGTGA. V shed 1 base and J shed 3 bases, with 18 bases lying between them. The CDR3 sequence is 17 residues long. The CDR3 here is CASSLKASRGTYYGYTF. CDR3 nucleotide sequence: TGTGCCAGCAGCTTAAAGGCTTCTAGGGGGACTTACTATGGCTACACCTTC.

This clonotype has just a few counts. This chain joins TRBV20-1 and TRBJ2-7; no reliable D call. Trimming stripped 7 bases from V and 0 bases from J, with 13 bases between. Germline V CDR1 and CDR2: DFQATT, SNEGSKA (reference sequence). This CDR3 region has 13 residues. CDR3 DNA: TGCAGTGTTGATGGGATTAGCTCCTACGAGCAGTACTTC. This codes for CSVDGISSYEQYF.

This clonotype has at least ten counts. The gene calls are TRBV29-1 and TRBJ2-7; 8 bases fit TRBD1. The trim removed 7 bases at V and 3 bases at J, leaving 8 bases unmatched. CDR1 and CDR2 from the germline V gene are SQVTM and ANQGSEA. This CDR3 is built from 13 residues. Here the CDR3 reads CSAGTGRHYEQYF. The CDR3 bases are TGCAGCGCAGGGACAGGCAGACACTACGAGCAGTACTTC.

The chain joins TRBV27 to TRBJ2-3; D not resolved. V was clipped by 5 bases and J by 6 bases, with 9 bases between them. The germline gives CDR1 MNHEY, CDR2 SMNVEV (reference sequence). This CDR3 is built from 12 residues. Written as DNA, the CDR3 is TGTGCCAGCAGTCTCCACATGGATACGCAGTATTTT. Protein product: CASSLHMDTQYF.

V usage is TRBV18 and J usage is TRBJ2-7; D remains ambiguous. The V and J ends lost 0 bases and 8 bases respectively, with 5 bases between them. The germline gives CDR1 KGHSH, CDR2 LQKENI. The CDR3 is 11 residues long. CDR3 residues: CASSPPGKQYF. DNA for the CDR3: TGTGCCAGCTCACCACCTGGTAAGCAGTACTTC.

DNA for the CDR3: TGTGCCAGCAGCCAAGAAGCCCCAACTTGGGGCGAGCAGTACTTC. This translates into CASSQEAPTWGEQYF. The chain has TRBV3-1 and TRBJ2-7, with D hard to call. V dropped 0 bases and J dropped 6 bases, with 15 bases sitting between them. The length of the CDR3 is 15 residues. CDR1 is LGHDT, CDR2 YNNKEL, per germline (reference sequence).

This clonotype appeared a few times. The chain couples TRBV29-1 to TRBJ2-7; 7 bases are shared with TRBD2. The CDR3 is 12 residues long. In germline, CDR1 is SQVTM, CDR2 ANQGSEA. This CDR3 reads CSTGEGPYEQYF. The CDR3 DNA follows: TGCAGTACGGGGGAGGGCCCCTACGAGCAGTACTTC.

This clonotype has at least ten counts. The rearrangement joins TRBV28 to TRBJ2-3; 7 bases are a match to TRBD1. This CDR3 region has 15 residues. Per the germline V gene, CDR1 is MDHEN and CDR2 is SYDVKM. Germline trimming cut 6 bases from V and 1 base from J; bases unmatched to any gene: 7. CDR3 region: CASSNRDSGTDTQYF. The CDR3 coding sequence is TGTGCCAGCAGCAACCGGGACAGCGGCACAGATACGCAGTATTTT.

The chain carries TRBV14 and TRBJ2-4; possible D gene TRBD2, 6 bases. Germline CDR1 and CDR2: SGHDN and FVKESK. This CDR3 has 16 residues. V dropped 1 base and J dropped 3 bases, with 13 bases sitting between them. The CDR3 reads CASSQGGGIGKNIQYF. The CDR3 DNA reads as TGTGCCAGCAGCCAAGGTGGGGGGATTGGCAAAAACATTCAGTACTTC.

In its sample, this clonotype was seen many times. J is TRBJ2-1 and V is TRBV6-5; 11 positions match TRBD2. This CDR3 is 15 amino acids long. The germline gives CDR1 MNHEY, CDR2 SVGAGI. Unmatched junction bases numbered 5, after V lost 6 bases and J lost 4 bases. CDR3 in amino acids: CASRLAGGIYNEQFF. CDR3 sequence (DNA): TGTGCCAGCAGGTTAGCGGGAGGGATATACAATGAGCAGTTCTTC.

This clonotype was seen ten or more times. This chain uses TRBV2 with TRBJ2-5, with D perhaps given as TRBD1 or TRBD2 (5 bases each). CDR3 length equals 15 residues. The germline V and J ends were trimmed by 2 bases and 3 bases, with 13 bases remaining between them. CDR1 is SNHLY and CDR2 is FYNNEI in the germline V gene. CDR3: CASSEFGTAKETQYF. In DNA, the CDR3 is TGTGCCAGCAGTGAATTCGGGACGGCCAAAGAGACCCAGTACTTC.

This clonotype was counted many times. The chain carries TRBV29-1 and TRBJ1-2; TRBD1 is a possible D gene (5 bases). Trimming pared 0 bases from V and 13 bases from J, leaving 18 bases between. Germline-derived CDR1 and CDR2 are SQVTM and ANQGSEA. The CDR3 loop spans 13 amino acids. The CDR3 region has the DNA TGCAGCGTTGAAGAGGGGCGTAAGGGAAGTGGCACCTTC. It encodes CSVEEGRKGSGTF. Looking up the rest from reference TRBV29-1 and TRBJ1-2 gives the full variable domain: SAVISQKPSRDICQRGTSLTIQCQVDSQVTMMFWYRQQPGQSLTLIATANQGSEATYESGFVIDKFPISRPNLTFSTLTVSNMSPEDSSIYLCSVEEGRKGSGTFGSGTRLTVV.

In this sample, this clonotype turned up many times. The chain recombines TRBV18 with TRBJ1-5; 7 bases agree with TRBD1. Germline V gene lookup returns CDR1 KGHSH and CDR2 LQKENI. This CDR3 spans 15 amino acids. The junction had 10 bases not matched to a gene; V was cut back by 2 bases and J by 9 bases. Here the CDR3 reads CASSPERTGTMPQHF. For the CDR3, the DNA is TGTGCCAGCTCACCAGAGAGGACAGGCACGATGCCCCAGCATTTT. The whole variable domain, remainder taken from reference TRBV18 and TRBJ1-5, is NAGVMQNPRHLVRRRGQEARLRCSPMKGHSHVYWYRQLPEEGLKFMVYLQKENIIDESGMPKERFSAEFPKEGPSILRIQQVVRGDSAAYFCASSPERTGTMPQHFGDGTRLSIL.

This clonotype was detected ten times or more. The chain uses TRBV20-1 and TRBJ2-3; TRBD2 matches at 7 bases. CDR3 length: 17 amino acids. CDR1 DFQATT and CDR2 SNEGSKA come from the germline V gene (reference sequence). V lost 3 bases, J lost 1 base, and 13 bases stayed unmatched. The CDR3 reads CSASQPSRLAGTDTQYF. DNA of the CDR3: TGCAGTGCTAGTCAACCCTCTCGACTAGCTGGCACAGATACGCAGTATTTT.

This clonotype was detected a few times. The J gene is TRBJ1-4, the V gene TRBV7-9; D gene unclear. V lost 2 bases to trimming and J lost 3 bases, with 7 bases between them. The CDR3 runs to 14 residues. Germline-derived CDR1 and CDR2 are SEHNR and FQNEAQ (reference sequence). The CDR3 loop reads CASSLPTSNEKLFF. Here the CDR3 DNA reads TGTGCCAGCAGCTTACCCACCTCTAATGAAAAACTGTTTTTT. The entire variable domain, with the rest obtained from reference TRBV7-9 and TRBJ1-4, is as follows: DTGVSQNPRHKITKRGQNVTFRCDPISEHNRLYWYRQTLGQGPEFLTYFQNEAQLEKSRLLSDRFSAERPKGSFSTLEIQRTEQGDSAMYLCASSLPTSNEKLFFGSGTQLSVL.

This clonotype was counted ten times or more. The rearrangement links TRBV11-2 to TRBJ2-1; tentative D call: TRBD1 (5 bases). The CDR3 totals 17 residues. Looked up from germline, CDR1 is SGHAT and CDR2 is FQNNGV. With 5 bases removed from V and 5 bases from J, the gap between germline ends came to 22 bases. CDR3 amino acids: CASSPPWGGKGDNEQFF. CDR3 DNA: TGTGCCAGCAGCCCACCATGGGGTGGGAAAGGGGACAATGAGCAGTTCTTC.

The gene calls are TRBV19 and TRBJ1-2, with D hard to call. The CDR3 consists of 14 residues. Germline-derived CDR1 and CDR2 are LNHDA and SQIVND (reference sequence). V lost 10 bases, J lost 0 bases, and 15 bases lay in between. DNA for the CDR3: TGTGCCACCCTAGTACCGGAGTCTAACTATGGCTACACCTTC. It translates to CATLVPESNYGYTF.

This clonotype showed up just a few times. The V and J genes are TRBV30 and TRBJ2-1, with TRBD2 matching over 12 bases. This CDR3 is 15 amino acids long. V trimming: 5 bases; J trimming: 6 bases; junction bases outside the gene matches: 8. Germline V CDR1 and CDR2: GTSNPN, SVGIG (reference sequence). CDR3 protein: CAWVHEGLAGNEQFF. DNA for the CDR3: TGTGCCTGGGTACACGAGGGACTAGCGGGCAATGAGCAGTTCTTC.

This clonotype has ten or more counts. The CDR3 reads CASSLGGGSYEQYF. The CDR3 bases are TGTGCCAGCAGCTTAGGCGGGGGGTCCTACGAGCAGTACTTC. The chain combines TRBV7-9 with TRBJ2-7, with TRBD2 identical over 8 bases. The CDR3 runs to 14 residues. Germline CDR1 reads SEHNR; CDR2 reads FQNEAQ (reference sequence). V dropped 1 base and J dropped 1; count of bases not matched to a gene: 0.

The chain joins TRBV7-2 to TRBJ2-7; D is unresolved. The CDR3 loop spans 14 amino acids. V was trimmed by 5 bases and J by 6 bases, leaving 17 bases between them. CDR1 is SGHTA and CDR2 is FQGNSA in the germline V gene. As DNA, the CDR3 is TGTGCCAGCAGCCGCGCCAGCCCTCCTCGCGAGCAGTACTTC. Translation: CASSRASPPREQYF.

This clonotype was observed a handful of times. This chain links TRBV10-3 with TRBJ1-1; D not certain. The CDR3 spans 13 residues. The V end lost 3 bases, the J end lost 4 bases, and 9 bases lay between the germline ends. CDR1 ENHRY and CDR2 SYGVKD come from the germline V gene. The chain's CDR3 is CAISDKGPTEAFF. The CDR3 DNA reads as TGTGCCATCAGTGACAAGGGTCCCACTGAAGCTTTCTTT.

The V call is TRBV15, the J call TRBJ2-3, with a possible D match to TRBD2 (5 bases). Germline assignment: CDR1 LNHNV and CDR2 YYDKDF (reference sequence). The length of the CDR3 is 13 residues. V dropped 3 bases and J dropped 3 bases, with 7 bases sitting between them. CDR3 bases: TGTGCCACCAGCAGGGACTTTACAGATACGCAGTATTTT. Translating it yields CATSRDFTDTQYF. Full variable domain (outside the CDR3, taken from reference TRBV15 and TRBJ2-3): DAMVIQNPRYQVTQFGKPVTLSCSQTLNHNVMYWYQQKSSQAPKLLFHYYDKDFNNEADTPDNFQSRRPNTSFCFLDIRSPGLGDTAMYLCATSRDFTDTQYFGPGTRLTVL.

This clonotype has only a few counts. The J gene is TRBJ2-2, the V gene TRBV19; the match to TRBD1 covers 7 bases. Germline lookup yields CDR1 LNHDA and CDR2 SQIVND (reference sequence). The CDR3 spans 16 residues. Germline trimming cut 5 bases from V and 0 bases from J; bases unmatched to any gene: 6. In nucleotides, the CDR3 is TGTGCCAGTAGTCCCCAAGGGGGCACGAACACCGGGGAGCTGTTTTTT. Protein product: CASSPQGGTNTGELFF.

This clonotype has at least ten counts. The J gene is TRBJ1-2, the V gene TRBV12-3 or TRBV12-4; no clear D gene. Deletions cut 1 base from V and 2 bases from J, with 8 bases between. This CDR3 contains 14 residues. CDR3 loop: CASSLDRRNYGYTF. The CDR3, as DNA: TGTGCCAGCAGTTTAGACAGACGGAACTATGGCTACACCTTC.

This chain connects TRBV7-9 to TRBJ2-1; TRBD1 might be the D (6 bases). Per germline, CDR1 SEHNR and CDR2 FQNEAQ (reference sequence). The CDR3 spans 15 residues. Deletions cut 4 bases from V and 5 bases from J, with 15 bases between. The CDR3 DNA is TGTGCCAGCAGCTCTAGGCGATCAGGGGACAATGAGCAGTTCTTC. Its protein product is CASSSRRSGDNEQFF.

The chain carries TRBV5-4 and TRBJ2-1, with D tentatively TRBD2 (5 bases). Germline CDR1 is SGHNT and CDR2 is YYREEE (reference sequence). Trimming left V 4 bases short and J 3 bases short, with 11 bases between. CDR3 size: 14 residues. The CDR3 region is CASSLGEYYNEQFF. In DNA, the CDR3 is TGTGCCAGCAGCCTGGGAGAGTACTACAATGAGCAGTTCTTC.